This T cell receptor (beta chain) was sequenced for a study of cytomegalovirus exposure and HLA in healthy donors (dated by TCRdb to the late 2010s). In the study overall: According to an earlier analysis of 587 of the donors, about 190 million T cells yielded over 100 million unique TCR beta sequences and approximately 300 Gb of sequence data. Because of strong linkage in the cohort, a few DR-DQ haplotypes were treated as single units for association and clustering. Genome-wide SNP genotypes for about 60% of the roughly 670 donors were used in a later genetic analysis, which treated that subset as a discovery cohort. To predict cytomegalovirus infection status, the study combined high-throughput TCR immunosequencing, statistical association of individual TCRs with disease status, and machine learning. A later analysis re-analyzed previously published TCR beta repertoires from hundreds of donors and added high-resolution HLA genotyping to study TCR occurrence patterns. Rather than drawing on any new phenotypic data, the later analysis identified candidate immune exposures from TCR beta sequences and the way those sequences occurred across donors. Both class I and class II loci were covered by HLA typing, at four-digit resolution. Using immunosequencing, the study profiled T cell repertoires from about 650 subjects and related those repertoires to cytomegalovirus serostatus. The number of typed donors differed by locus: about 620-640 for A, B, C, DRB1 and DQB1; 522 for DQA1; fewer than 610 for DPA1; and around 470 for DPB1. Of the approximately 370 genotyped donors, 81% were placed in the genetic ancestry cluster associated with self-reported Caucasian donors. The study aimed to test whether cataloging public T cell receptors could reveal signatures of past pathogen exposure. An early release covering some 640 HLA-typed donors comprised about 320 gigabases of sequencing data and approximately 80 million unique TCR sequences. All discovery cohort repertoires had been generated using a single sequencing platform. An earlier analysis of approximately 630 of the donors applied high-throughput TCR beta sequencing to assess whether each TCR beta V gene segment acted as functional or pseudogenic. Across approximately 400 genotyped donors of the cohort, an average of about 240,000 unique TCR beta nucleotide sequences per donor were sequenced, and approximately 17% of those sequences were non-productive. Donor age, sex, ethnicity and CMV serostatus were collected together with the repertoire data. In addition to the first cohort of roughly 700 subjects, a separate validation cohort of approximately 120 different subjects was used.

Comments on this clone: What antigen it recognizes has not been identified. Per-base quality was not reported, and no clone a single base away is much larger than it.

The full study reports these points: Because HLA typing was unavailable for some donors at each locus, only the typed subset was used in association tests. A group of highly shared sequence variants was considered likely to be a technical artifact of the sequencing pipeline. According to a later analysis, most CMV-associated TCR beta chains appeared to be HLA-restricted, and the HLA associations seemed to be driven largely by CMV exposure. In a later analysis, HLA-associated TCR beta chains showed more clonal expansion and lower generation probabilities than non-associated chains that were equally common. In a later genetic analysis, a missense DCLRE1C variant was associated with V-gene and J-gene trimming of TCR beta chains, and the association was replicated in an independent cohort. While some public TCRs were present in many individuals, most TCR sequences turned up only very rarely across donors. According to the authors, the approach could potentially be generalized to other disease states and immunological phenotypes. Roughly uniform sequencing depth across donors was assumed in presence/absence analyses, although this assumption may not hold. When HLA alleles, especially DR and DQ, strongly co-occurred, TCR associations were difficult to assign to individual alleles. In both the original and validation cohorts, the classifier was reported to diagnose cytomegalovirus status with high specificity and sensitivity. Because the 87-base-pair reads could not distinguish some IMGT-functional V segments, including TRBV6-2 and TRBV6-3, those segments were excluded. A few of the identified cytomegalovirus-associated TCR beta chains were confirmed in vitro to be specific for cytomegalovirus antigens. In an earlier analysis of approximately 590 of the donors, most TCR beta V segments appeared in productive rearrangements about 90% or about 30% of the time, broadly matching IMGT annotations. A later analysis reported that several top co-occurrence clusters appeared linked to parvovirus B19, influenza, CMV and Epstein-Barr virus. A later analysis associated 16,951 TCR beta sequences with specific HLA alleles at a false discovery rate of 0.05. Immune exposure information for the cohort was limited to CMV serostatus. In a later genetic analysis, fewer N-insertions in productive TCRs were reported among donors in an Asian-associated ancestry cluster than the approximately 630-donor mean. Roughly 17 rarely observed V segments, including chromosome 9 orphons, were excluded from the earlier analysis of approximately 600 of the donors because counts were too low. Linkage disequilibrium might explain the correlated functional status among segregating V segments, but an unknown experimental factor could not be ruled out. A further reported finding was that TCR beta sequences accurately predicted the HLA-A and HLA-B alleles for most subjects in the first cohort. In the study, some 180 TCR beta chains were listed as associated with cytomegalovirus. The cohort was sequenced for TCR beta chains only, and without alpha or paired-chain data the features that could be detected were limited. According to a later analysis, TCR association rates differed among HLA loci, with DRB1 alleles showing the most associated TCRs and HLA-C alleles showing the fewest.

The library was made by the immunoSEQ multiplex PCR assay. For the multiplex PCR, a mixture combining 60 forward primers for TCR Vbeta segments and 13 reverse primers for TCR Jbeta segments was used. The CDR3 region of rearranged TCR beta genes was amplified from genomic DNA with a multiplex PCR assay. The Illumina HiSeq System was used to sequence the amplified TCR beta libraries as 87-base-pair reads. From the authors' description of their analysis: In a later analysis, tens of millions of unique TCR beta chains were counted across the roughly 670 repertoires, and roughly 11 million of these chains were shared by at least two donors. Raw reads were error-corrected and collapsed into unique sequences by a nearest-neighbor algorithm in which closely related sequences were merged to remove PCR and sequencing errors. V, D and J gene segments were assigned by aligning CDR3 sequences to IMGT reference sequences. Each retained sequence needed at least a six-nucleotide match to both a V gene segment and a J gene segment. Rearrangements were called productive when the CDR3 lacked stop codons and stayed in frame with V and J; all others were non-productive. Following IMGT convention, CDR3 was defined as the stretch from the second conserved V-encoded cysteine up to the conserved J-encoded phenylalanine. The earlier analysis of about 500 of the donors excluded sequences that lacked an unambiguous match to a single V gene segment. An earlier analysis of several hundred of the donors called V segments functional above 56.7% productive rearrangements and segregating when the between-donor standard deviation exceeded 5%. A statistical classification framework was built to diagnose cytomegalovirus status from the catalog of TCR beta chain sequences. A later analysis assigned V and J genes by comparing TCR nucleotide sequences with IMGT/GENE-DB human TR gene sequences. Using the TCRdist pipeline, a later analysis assigned CDR3 sequences along with most-parsimonious VDJ recombination scenarios. In a later analysis, every TCR beta chain was defined by the combination of its CDR3 amino acid sequence and its V-gene family, and reads without a unique V-gene family were dropped. In a later analysis, 500 to 650 highly shared, low-generation-probability nucleotide sequences were removed to address suspected cross-contamination and a sequencing artifact. In a later analysis, a clonal expansion index for each public chain was calculated from normalized within-repertoire ranks of inferred template counts. In a later analysis, generation probabilities were computed using a VDJ recombination model fitted to out-of-frame rearrangements, and the results were checked against IGoR. In a later analysis, TCR-TCR, TCR-HLA and TCR-CMV co-occurrence was scored with hypergeometric tests, and a repertoire-size bias correction was applied to TCR pairs. To estimate false discovery rates, a later analysis permuted the HLA or CMV assignments 20 times. In a later analysis, co-occurring TCRs were grouped using DBSCAN, and TCRdist sequence similarity was added for clustering within HLA-allele-positive subsets. Co-occurrence clustering excluded repertoires with fewer than 30,000 or more than 120,000 public chains, plus five with anomalous nucleotide sharing. The source is immuneACCESS, and TCRdb retained only in-frame sequences with V and J called. Part of the clones is not carried over; for the studies checked, unresolved V genes explain less than half of this, and the remainder is unexplained. That table furnishes V, J and clone size, whereas the DNA furnished D and trimming. This sample comprises about 150,000 clones, over 60% of them detected only once. The ten biggest clones cover about an eighth of the sample.

The cohort was made up of about 670 healthy bone marrow donors. At the time of sampling, every cohort member was nominally healthy, though immune exposures that went unrecorded were likely present. The donor was CMV seropositive and belonged to the group of about 290 seropositive cohort members. A peripheral blood sample was provided by each donor, and peripheral blood mononuclear cells were used for TCR beta sequencing. Genomic DNA extraction from the blood cell samples was performed with the Qiagen DNeasy Blood Extraction Kit. V is pared back by 0 bases and J by 2 bases, with 11 bases lying between the germline termini. Based on the germline V gene (reference sequence), the CDR1 and CDR2 sequences are SGHKS and YYEKEE. The CDR3 has 16 amino acids, counting the end cysteine and phenylalanine. The retained sequence is limited to the CDR3, 48 bases, with the frame set at the first base.

This TCR derives from a man in his forties in good health and CMV-seropositive. The chain links TRBV5-5 with TRBJ2-2, with the identity of the D gene unclear. The specimen was PBMCs. The sequence in DNA is TGTGCCAGCAGCTTGGATCCGGTAGCTAACACCGGGGAGCTGTTTTTT. The encoded protein is CASSLDPVANTGELFF.